These 18 T cell receptor beta chains were sequenced from one sample in a study of T cells in Graves' hyperthyroidism and ophthalmopathy. Authors of the study amplified TCR beta CDR3 regions from RNA transcripts. Initially, a first-round RT-PCR of the TCR CDR3 employed the HTBI primer set. TCRdb ran MiXCR on the multiplex PCR reads and lists one entry per CDR3 protein. Of about 680,000 distinct CDR3 sequences listed, approximately 36% are singletons. Sample: blood. These receptors all stem from a middle-aged woman with Graves' hyperthyroidism.

The chain employs TRBV12-3 or TRBV12-4 and TRBJ1-2; the D is unclear. The CDR3 extends over 13 amino acids. With 4 bases removed from V and 4 bases from J, the gap between germline ends came to 10 bases. The DNA for the CDR3 is TGTGCCAGCAGTTACTCTCAGTCCTATGGCTACACCTTC. Translating gives CASSYSQSYGYTF.

The chain uses TRBV7-2 and TRBJ1-5; 9 bases align to TRBD1. The V gene's germline CDR1 is SGHTA and CDR2 FQGNSA. The junction had 5 bases not matched to a gene; V was cut back by 5 bases and J by 3 bases. The CDR3 consists of 15 residues. The CDR3 coding sequence is TGTGCCAGCAGCGCCGGGACAGGGAACAATCAGCCCCAGCATTTT. It is translated as CASSAGTGNNQPQHF. Together with reference TRBV7-2 and TRBJ1-5, the CDR3 gives the full variable domain: GAGVSQSPSNKVTEKGKDVELRCDPISGHTALYWYRQSLGQGLEFLIYFQGNSAPDKSGLPSDRFSAERTGGSVSTLTIQRTQQEDSAVYLCASSAGTGNNQPQHFGDGTRLSIL.

There are many counts of this clonotype. The gene calls are TRBV19 and TRBJ2-7; D is perhaps TRBD2 (6 bases). The CDR3 loop spans 15 amino acids. The germline gives CDR1 LNHDA, CDR2 SQIVND (reference sequence). Trimming took 9 bases from V and 6 from J, leaving 24 bases between them. The CDR3 here is CASSWPGGLRTEQYF. As DNA, the CDR3 is TGTGCCAGCTCATGGCCTGGGGGGTTGAGGACCGAGCAGTACTTC.

This clonotype was seen only a few times. This chain uses TRBV6-5 with TRBJ2-5; D may match TRBD1 or TRBD2 (5 bases each). The CDR3 consists of 14 residues. Germline-derived CDR1 and CDR2 are MNHEY and SVGAGI. V was clipped by 0 bases and J by 4 bases, with 9 bases between them. The CDR3 is CASSYSEGRETQYF. The CDR3 region has the DNA TGTGCCAGCAGTTACTCAGAGGGGCGAGAGACCCAGTACTTC.

This clonotype was seen just once. The rearrangement joins TRBV19 to TRBJ2-2; 7 bases fit TRBD1. Trimming at V came to 5 bases and at J to 4 bases, leaving 16 bases not matched to a gene. Per the germline V gene, CDR1 is LNHDA and CDR2 is SQIVND (reference sequence). The CDR3 length is 18 residues. The CDR3 is CASSSGAWETGITGELFF. The DNA of the CDR3 is TGTGCCAGTAGTTCTGGGGCGTGGGAGACAGGGATCACCGGGGAGCTGTTTTTT.

The sample holds a few counts of this clonotype. Germline is not matched at one junction end, which may reflect a read error. The chain has TRBV10-2 and TRBJ2-5, with 11 nucleotides matching TRBD2. CDR3 length: 18 residues. The germline V gene has CDR1 WSHSY and CDR2 SAAADI. DNA for the CDR3: TGTGCCAGCAGTTACCCCTATCTAGCGGGAGGTCGCCAAGAGACCCAGTACTTC. Translated: CASSYPYLAGGRQETQYF.

With respect to this clonotype: The germline gene is not matched at one end of the junction; a read error may be the cause. The rearrangement links TRBV24-1 to TRBJ2-5; TRBD2 might be the D (5 bases). The CDR3 runs 14 residues. Germline V CDR1 and CDR2: KGHDR, SFDVKD. The CDR3 reads CASSDFYGEETQYF. DNA of the CDR3: TGTGCCAGCAGTGATTTCTATGGGGAGGAGACCCAGTACTTC.

This clonotype came up a few times. The chain carries TRBV10-3 and TRBJ1-2; D unresolved. The V and J ends lost 10 bases and 6 bases respectively, with 18 bases between them. This CDR3 has 13 amino acids. Germline V gene data show CDR1 as ENHRY and CDR2 as SYGVKD. DNA of the CDR3: TGTGCCAGTAGCCGGGTCGAACAAAATGGCTACACCTTC. Translated: CASSRVEQNGYTF.

This clonotype was seen a few times. The chain uses TRBV19 and TRBJ1-2, with 7 bases that match TRBD1. Germline CDR1 LNHDA, CDR2 SQIVND (reference sequence). After removal of 4 bases from V and 3 bases from J, the junction contained 8 bases not matched to a gene. This CDR3 region has 15 residues. CDR3 coding DNA: TGTGCCAGTAGTACCGAGGGGGCGCGAGACTATGGCTACACCTTC. Protein: CASSTEGARDYGYTF.

The chain combines TRBV7-9 with TRBJ2-5; D perhaps matches TRBD2 (5 bases). The ends were cut back, 5 bases at V and 5 bases at J, with 18 bases in the middle. The length of the CDR3 is 15 residues. Germline V gives CDR1 SEHNR, CDR2 FQNEAQ (reference sequence). The CDR3 loop is CASSLSTRGWETQYF. The CDR3, as DNA: TGTGCCAGCAGCCTGTCAACCCGGGGTTGGGAGACCCAGTACTTC.

The genes are TRBV4-3 and TRBJ2-7, with D unresolved. Germline V gives CDR1 LGHNA, CDR2 YSLEER. The CDR3 consists of 14 residues. Deletions cut 1 base from V and 4 bases from J, with 11 bases between. The CDR3 region has the DNA TGCGCCAGCAGCCAAGTCTGGATCCAGTACGAGCAGTACTTC. It encodes CASSQVWIQYEQYF.

The V and J genes are TRBV29-1 and TRBJ2-7, with D perhaps matching TRBD1 or TRBD2 (5 bases each). V lost 8 bases and J lost 0, with 14 bases in between. The CDR3 contains 13 residues. Germline assignment: CDR1 SQVTM and CDR2 ANQGSEA. CDR3 in amino acids: CSQGTSGSYEQYF. The CDR3 bases are TGCAGCCAAGGGACGAGCGGCTCCTACGAGCAGTACTTC.

V gene TRBV7-2 combines with J gene TRBJ1-2; D not certain. The CDR3 consists of 14 residues. Per germline, CDR1 SGHTA and CDR2 FQGNSA. Trimming removed 2 bases at V and 6 bases at J, with 13 bases between. Here the CDR3 DNA reads TGTGCCAGCAGCTTACCACAGACATACGATGGCTACACCTTC. As protein: CASSLPQTYDGYTF.

This clonotype showed up just once. V is TRBV28 and J is TRBJ2-7; D may be TRBD1 or TRBD2 (5 bases each). Germline values: CDR1 MDHEN, CDR2 SYDVKM. CDR3 size: 15 residues. Trimming took 2 bases from V and 2 from J, leaving 13 bases between them. This chain's CDR3 is CASSLTGTGTYEQYF. The CDR3 DNA sequence: TGTGCCAGCAGTTTAACGGGGACGGGGACCTACGAGCAGTACTTC.

This chain connects TRBV19 to TRBJ1-2; the D gene is possibly TRBD1 (5 bases). Trimming cost V 4 bases and J 4 bases, with 16 bases left between them. Looked up from germline, CDR1 is LNHDA and CDR2 is SQIVND (reference sequence). This CDR3 has 15 residues. CDR3: CASSTDSYPFYGYTF. Here the CDR3 DNA reads TGTGCCAGTAGTACCGACAGCTACCCCTTCTATGGCTACACCTTC.

In the case of this clonotype: This may be a read error, as it is one base from a much larger clone. The chain recombines TRBV11-2 with TRBJ2-7; D perhaps matches TRBD2 (6 bases). Trimming took 3 bases from V and 7 from J, leaving 22 bases between them. In germline, CDR1 is SGHAT, CDR2 FQNNGV. CDR3 length: 16 amino acids. The CDR3 protein is CASSFAGLTGVYEQYF. CDR3 bases: TGTGCCAGCAGCTTCGCAGGACTAACGGGAGTATATGAGCAGTACTTC. Full variable domain (outside the CDR3, taken from reference TRBV11-2 and TRBJ2-7): EAGVAQSPRYKIIEKRQSVAFWCNPISGHATLYWYQQILGQGPKLLIQFQNNGVVDDSQLPKDRFSAERLKGVDSTLKIQPAKLEDSAVYLCASSFAGLTGVYEQYFGPGTRLTVT.

This clonotype came up a few times. The chain couples TRBV12-3 or TRBV12-4 to TRBJ1-6; a possible D gene is TRBD1 (5 bases). The CDR3 spans 12 residues. V gave up 5 bases and J gave up 18 bases, with 17 bases separating them. DNA for the CDR3: TGTGCCAGCAGTAGGGACCCCCGGTCCCCCCACTTT. This codes for CASSRDPRSPHF.

This clonotype was detected ten times or more. The gene calls are TRBV19 and TRBJ1-2; D may be TRBD1 (5 bases). Germline V lookup: CDR1 LNHDA, CDR2 SQIVND (reference sequence). CDR3 length: 14 amino acids. Trimming took off 3 bases at V and 4 bases at J, with 12 bases between the two ends. This CDR3 reads CASSIEGLGYGYTF. The CDR3 region has the DNA TGTGCCAGTAGTATCGAGGGGCTTGGCTATGGCTACACCTTC.